This TCR beta chain was recovered during a study of blood T cell repertoires in COVID-19. In the authors' workflow: Nucleated cell number was recorded as an estimate derived from reference gene primer amplification. Clones were sequenced by immunoSEQ multiplex PCR, and TCRdb holds only the in-frame ones, with some missing. The V and J calls and clone size are taken from that table; D and trimming were inferred from the DNA. The sample records some 150,000 clones, roughly 80% being singletons. A single count supports this clone. Sequencing input: peripheral blood. The sequence was collected from a woman aged 45-59 years with active or convalescent COVID-19.

This chain's CDR3 is CASSDRWTGSRETQYF. CDR3 sequence (DNA): TGTGCCAGCAGTGACCGGTGGACAGGGAGTAGAGAGACCCAGTACTTC. V and J are TRBV2 and TRBJ2-5; the match to TRBD1 covers 8 bases. After removal of 3 bases from V and 4 bases from J, the junction contained 10 bases not matched to a gene. Germline CDR1 is SNHLY and CDR2 is FYNNEI. This CDR3 is 16 amino acids long.